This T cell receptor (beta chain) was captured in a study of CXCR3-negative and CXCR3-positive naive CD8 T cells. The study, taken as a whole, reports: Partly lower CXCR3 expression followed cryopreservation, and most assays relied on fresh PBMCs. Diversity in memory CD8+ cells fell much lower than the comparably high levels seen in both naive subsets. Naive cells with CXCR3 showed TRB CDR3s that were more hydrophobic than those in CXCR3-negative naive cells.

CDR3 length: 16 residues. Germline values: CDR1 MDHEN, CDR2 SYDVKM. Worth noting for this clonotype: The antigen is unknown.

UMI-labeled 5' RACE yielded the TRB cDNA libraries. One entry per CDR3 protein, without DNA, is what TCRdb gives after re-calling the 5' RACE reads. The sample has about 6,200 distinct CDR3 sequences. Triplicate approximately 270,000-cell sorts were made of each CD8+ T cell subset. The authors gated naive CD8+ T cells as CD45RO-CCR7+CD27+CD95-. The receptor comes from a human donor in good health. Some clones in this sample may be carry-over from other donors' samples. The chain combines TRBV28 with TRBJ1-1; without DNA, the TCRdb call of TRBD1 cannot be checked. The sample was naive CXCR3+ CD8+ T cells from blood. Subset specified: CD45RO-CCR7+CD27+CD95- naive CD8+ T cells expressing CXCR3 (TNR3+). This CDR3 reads CASSPPLAGMNTEAFF.